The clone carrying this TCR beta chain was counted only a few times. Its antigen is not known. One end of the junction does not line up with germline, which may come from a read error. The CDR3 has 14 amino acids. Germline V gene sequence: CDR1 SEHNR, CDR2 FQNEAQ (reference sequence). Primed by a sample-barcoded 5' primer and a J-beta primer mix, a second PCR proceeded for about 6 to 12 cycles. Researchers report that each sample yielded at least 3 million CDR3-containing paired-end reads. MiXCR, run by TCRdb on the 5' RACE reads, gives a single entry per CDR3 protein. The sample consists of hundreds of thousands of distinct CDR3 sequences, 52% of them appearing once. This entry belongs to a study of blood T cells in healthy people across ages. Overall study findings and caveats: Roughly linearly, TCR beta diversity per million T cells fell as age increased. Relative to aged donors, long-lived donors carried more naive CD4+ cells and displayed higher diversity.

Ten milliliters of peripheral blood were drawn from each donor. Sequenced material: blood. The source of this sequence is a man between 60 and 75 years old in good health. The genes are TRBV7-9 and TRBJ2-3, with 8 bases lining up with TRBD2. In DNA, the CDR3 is TGTGCCAGCAGCCTAGCGGGCCGCACAGATACGCAGTATTTT. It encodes CASSLAGRTDTQYF. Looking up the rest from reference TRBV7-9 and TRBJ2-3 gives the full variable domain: DTGVSQNPRHKITKRGQNVTFRCDPISEHNRLYWYRQTLGQGPEFLTYFQNEAQLEKSRLLSDRFSAERPKGSFSTLEIQRTEQGDSAMYLCASSLAGRTDTQYFGPGTRLTVL.